Listed below are T cell receptor beta chains from one sample, sequenced in a study of T-cell memory formation after mild COVID-19. TCRdb re-called the 5' RACE reads with MiXCR, one entry per CDR3 protein. The sample yields some 450,000 distinct CDR3 sequences, roughly 20% seen once. The sample consisted of PBMCs or a T cell subset sorted from them (not recorded which). The origin of the receptors is an adult woman who had mild COVID-19 (a few samples of this study predate the infection). Cell type and time point are not known. The CDR3 runs from the conserved cysteine through the conserved F or W. A D gene is named only where the DNA matches it firmly. Size is omitted from some rows. Given values are once, few, many or a class for expanded clones.

size: few
length: 14
D: NA
J: TRBJ2-2
V: TRBV7-3
DNA: TGTGCCAGCAGCTTAATGGCTGCAGGCCGGGAGCTGTTTTTT
CDR3: CASSLMAAGRELFF

size: few
length: 18
D: NA
J: TRBJ2-6
V: TRBV5-4
DNA: TGTGCCAGCAGCTTGGGTCACGCCTACGGCGCTGGGGCCAACGTCCTGACTTTC
CDR3: CASSLGHAYGAGANVLTF

size: many
length: 13
D: NA
J: TRBJ2-7
V: TRBV5-1
DNA: TGTGCCAGCAGCTTAGACAGATCCTACGAGCAGTACTTC
CDR3: CASSLDRSYEQYF

size: NA
length: 15
D: TRBD1
J: TRBJ2-7
V: TRBV10-3
DNA: TGTGCCATCAGTGAGCCCGGGACAGTACGATACGAGCAGTACTTC
CDR3: CAISEPGTVRYEQYF

size: NA
length: 16
D: TRBD2
J: TRBJ2-6
V: TRBV9
DNA: TGTGCCAGCAGGGGACTAGGGGTTTCTGGGGCCAACGTCCTGACTTTC
CDR3: CASRGLGVSGANVLTF

size: NA
length: 16
D: TRBD2
J: TRBJ2-7
V: TRBV20-1
DNA: TGCAGTGCTAGAACAGGGCTAGCGGGGGCGGCCTACGAGCAGTACTTC
CDR3: CSARTGLAGAAYEQYF

size: few
length: 13
D: NA
J: TRBJ2-7
V: TRBV2
DNA: TGTGCCAGCAGCCTAGGACGGATCCCGGAGCAGTACTTC
CDR3: CASSLGRIPEQYF

size: few
length: 16
D: TRBD1
J: TRBJ1-1
V: TRBV10-3
DNA: TGTGCCATCAAGCCATCTCCAGGGGGCTCGAACACTGAAGCTTTCTTT
CDR3: CAIKPSPGGSNTEAFF

size: many
length: 14
D: TRBD1
J: TRBJ1-6
V: TRBV4-2
DNA: TGTGCCAGCAGCAGAGACAGGGTAGATTCACCCCTCCACTTT
CDR3: CASSRDRVDSPLHF

size: NA
length: 14
D: NA
J: TRBJ2-3
V: TRBV30
DNA: TGTGCCTGGAGGGCCCGAGTCCGCACAGATACGCAGTATTTT
CDR3: CAWRARVRTDTQYF

size: NA
length: 13
D: NA
J: TRBJ2-5
V: TRBV9
DNA: TGTGCCAGCAGCGTAGTGGAGGGGGAGACCCAGTACTTC
CDR3: CASSVVEGETQYF

size: few
length: 15
D: NA
J: TRBJ1-5
V: TRBV6-2/TRBV6-3
DNA: TGTGCCAGCAGCCCGACCGTTTATAGCAATCAGCCCCAGCATTTT
CDR3: CASSPTVYSNQPQHF

size: few
length: 10
D: NA
J: TRBJ1-2
V: TRBV29-1
DNA: TGCAGCGTTGAGGCCTATGGCTACACCTTC
CDR3: CSVEAYGYTF

size: NA
length: 14
D: NA
J: TRBJ2-7
V: TRBV6-5
DNA: TGTGCCAGCAGTTACCGGGACCCCTCCTACGAGCAGTACTTC
CDR3: CASSYRDPSYEQYF

size: NA
length: 13
D: NA
J: TRBJ2-5
V: TRBV18
DNA: TGTGCCAGCTCACCATCGCAGCTAGAGACCCAGTACTTC
CDR3: CASSPSQLETQYF

size: NA
length: 16
D: NA
J: TRBJ1-4
V: TRBV7-3
DNA: TGTGCCAGCAGCTTAGGGGACGGGAGTGCTAATGAAAAACTGTTTTTT
CDR3: CASSLGDGSANEKLFF

size: many
length: 13
D: NA
J: TRBJ2-1
V: TRBV12-3/TRBV12-4
DNA: TGTGCCAGCAGTCAAGCGGTGCTCAATGAGCAGTTCTTC
CDR3: CASSQAVLNEQFF

size: few
length: 15
D: NA
J: TRBJ2-5
V: TRBV20-1
DNA: TGCAGTGCTAGCGGCGTCGGCCAGGGGCAAGAGACCCAGTACTTC
CDR3: CSASGVGQGQETQYF

size: NA
length: 15
D: NA
J: TRBJ2-1
V: TRBV7-6
DNA: TGTGCCAGCAGCTTAGGTTTGGGGCCGGTCATTGAGCAGTTCTTC
CDR3: CASSLGLGPVIEQFF

size: NA
length: 15
D: TRBD1
J: TRBJ1-5
V: TRBV19
DNA: TGTGCCAGTACTCTAGGACAGGGAATCAATCAGCCCCAGCATTTT
CDR3: CASTLGQGINQPQHF

size: NA
length: 16
D: NA
J: TRBJ1-5
V: TRBV5-5
DNA: TGTGCCAGCAGCCCCTTTTATAGGCAGGGCAATCAGCCCCAGCATTTT
CDR3: CASSPFYRQGNQPQHF

size: few
length: 15
D: NA
J: TRBJ1-1
V: TRBV9
DNA: TGTGCCAGCAGCGTAGGACTACAGGGGAACACTGAAGCTTTCTTT
CDR3: CASSVGLQGNTEAFF

size: NA
length: 16
D: NA
J: TRBJ1-1
V: TRBV5-4
DNA: TGTGCCAGCAGCTTGTCGGCCCCGTCCCCGGGACAAGAAGCTTTCTTT
CDR3: CASSLSAPSPGQEAFF

size: NA
length: 12
D: TRBD1
J: TRBJ1-1
V: TRBV29-1
DNA: TGCAGCGTGGACAGGGGGGCCACTGAAGCTTTCTTT
CDR3: CSVDRGATEAFF